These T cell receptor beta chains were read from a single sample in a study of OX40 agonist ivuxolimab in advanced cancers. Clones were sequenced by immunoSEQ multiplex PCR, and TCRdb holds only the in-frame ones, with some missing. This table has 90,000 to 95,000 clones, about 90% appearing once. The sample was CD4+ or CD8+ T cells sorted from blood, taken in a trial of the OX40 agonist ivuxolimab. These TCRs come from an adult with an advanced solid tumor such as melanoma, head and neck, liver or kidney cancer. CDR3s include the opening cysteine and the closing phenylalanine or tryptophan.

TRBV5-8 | CASSSKHRAYEQYF
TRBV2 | CASSEALRGGYTF
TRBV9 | CASSVGIGDRVFTGELFF
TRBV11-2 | CASSYRQGSNEKLFF
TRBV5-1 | CASSLGTSGREETQYF
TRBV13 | CASSPRIGTSGSSYNEQFF
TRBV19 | CASTGVSAELNYGYTF
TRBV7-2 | CASSFSGEEETQYF
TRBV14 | CASSQILAGGLYNEQFF
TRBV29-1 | CSVDGGTGALSGANVLTF
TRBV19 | CASSDGLWVVQPQHF
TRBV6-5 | CASSYEEQPQHF
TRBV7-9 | CASSPRTSGASFSYF
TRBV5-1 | CASSLDRNYGYTF
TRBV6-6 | CASSYDREQHF
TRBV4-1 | CASSQDRRSNQPQHF
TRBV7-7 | CASSPGTSGYNEQFF
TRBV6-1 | CASIRGGVNYGYTF
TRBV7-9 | CASSPSPLQETQYF
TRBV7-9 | CASSLARTGLNEAFF
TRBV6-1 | CASSESRGAHVLTF
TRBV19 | CASSTGQTNTEAFF
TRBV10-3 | CAIKPGLSSYEQYF
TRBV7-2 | CASSLGATGDVYEQYF
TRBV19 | CASRPATSGRIYEQFF
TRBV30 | CAWRTSGTYEQYF
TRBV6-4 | CASSDPRERNNEQFF
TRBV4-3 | CASSQDYSGTGALTDTQYF
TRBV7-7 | CASSPVEGYEQYF
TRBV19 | CASSPTRLAGGSEQFF
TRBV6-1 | CASEGQKLEGEQFF
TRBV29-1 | CSVDSGGTEQYF
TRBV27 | CASSLGSDGAENTEAFF
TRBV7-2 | CASSSLAGRPYEQYF
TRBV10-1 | CASSALGQGDRNTQYF
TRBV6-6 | CASSYERENGETQYF
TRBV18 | CASSLQGGNGKAQHF
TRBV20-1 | CSAERGNEQFF
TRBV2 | CASTKLSSTDTQYF
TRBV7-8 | CASRDRDTFANEQFF
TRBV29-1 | CSVAGTGGFNEQFF
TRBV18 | CASQRDSGNTIYF
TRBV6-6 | CASTYAATEAFF
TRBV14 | CASSQTNSNQPQHF
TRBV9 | CASSVGTGTDTQYF
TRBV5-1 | CASSPGLAGTDTQYF
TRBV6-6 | CASSPGTATEAFF
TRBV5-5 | CASSLKYEQYF
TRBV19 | CASSIPGTSREFF
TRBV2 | CASRESAGAYEQYF